This T cell receptor beta chain was observed in a study of T cells in tumors after PD-1 blockade. Tumor or blood genomic DNA was sequenced, with inputs of 616 ng to 6,004 ng. This clone has only one observation. V shed 6 bases and J shed 4 bases, with 16 bases lying between them. The CDR3 extends over 15 amino acids. Germline V CDR1 and CDR2: MNHEY, SVGEGT. Profiled with immunoSEQ multiplex PCR; TCRdb holds only in-frame clones, not every one. This table holds about 47,000 clones, roughly 79% found once. This clonotype originated in a human donor with basal cell carcinoma. The J gene is TRBJ2-1, the V gene TRBV6-2 or TRBV6-3, with a weak D call TRBD2 (5 bases). The source material was PBMCs, sampled before anti-PD-1 treatment. CDR3 loop: CASSLDYAVYNEQFF. The CDR3 bases are TGTGCCAGCAGCCTCGACTACGCGGTATACAATGAGCAGTTCTTC.